The 20 T cell receptor beta chains below were found in one sample sequenced in a study of vaccination and CD4 T cells after COVID-19. No antigen is known for these receptors. Indicated treatment: approximately 9-day PBMC culture with coronavirus spike peptide pools or control peptides (ViraFEST assay). Cultured CD4+ T cell DNA underwent sequencing with the Oncomine TCR Beta short-read assay. TCRdb redid the calling of the PCR reads with MiXCR, one entry per CDR3 protein. The sample carries 3,000 to 4,000 distinct CDR3 sequences, 65% to 80% recorded once. Sequencing was performed on CD4+ T cells from blood, cultured in vitro. These receptor sequences come from a human donor who had recovered from COVID-19.

Sample share makes this clonotype large. CDR3 amino acids: CASSIQSYGYTF. CDR3 DNA: TGTGCCAGTAGTATTCAGTCCTATGGCTACACCTTC. The chain uses TRBV19 and TRBJ1-2; the D is unclear. Germline CDR1 LNHDA, CDR2 SQIVND (reference sequence). V lost 3 bases to trimming and J lost 4 bases, with 6 bases between them. CDR3 size: 12 residues. Based on the CDR3 plus reference TRBV19 and TRBJ1-2, the full variable domain is DGGITQSPKYLFRKEGQNVTLSCEQNLNHDAMYWYRQDPGQGLRLIYYSQIVNDFQKGDIAEGYSVSREKKESFPLTVTSAQKNPTAFYLCASSIQSYGYTFGSGTRLTVV.

The chain is built from TRBV20-1 and TRBJ1-4; D possibly corresponds to TRBD1 (5 bases). This CDR3 region has 14 residues. V dropped 3 bases and J dropped 7 bases, with 15 bases sitting between them. Per germline, CDR1 DFQATT and CDR2 SNEGSKA (reference sequence). CDR3: CSARGGAKGEKLFF. The CDR3 coding sequence is TGCAGTGCTAGGGGTGGGGCGAAGGGTGAAAAACTGTTTTTT.

The gene calls are TRBV12-3 or TRBV12-4 and TRBJ1-6; 8 nucleotides line up with TRBD1. The CDR3 totals 14 residues. After removal of 6 bases from V and 6 bases from J, the junction contained 4 bases not matched to a gene. CDR3 coding DNA: TGTGCCAGCAGGGGACAGGCCCTTAATTCACCCCTCCACTTT. This gives the protein CASRGQALNSPLHF.

By sample share, this clonotype is medium-sized. V and J are TRBV20-1 and TRBJ1-5, with TRBD1 identical over 12 bases. Trimming cost V 5 bases and J 2 bases; bases outside gene matches: 7. This CDR3 comprises 16 residues. Germline V gene sequence: CDR1 DFQATT, CDR2 SNEGSKA (reference sequence). In DNA, the CDR3 is TGCAGTGCTCAGGGACAGGGGGCAATACGCAATCAGCCCCAGCATTTT. Translating it yields CSAQGQGAIRNQPQHF.

The chain carries TRBV5-1 and TRBJ2-5; 7 bases are shared with TRBD1. The J segment lost 0 bases and the V segment lost 3 bases, leaving 5 bases of the junction unmatched. Germline V gene data show CDR1 as SGHRS and CDR2 as YFSETQ. The CDR3 covers 15 residues. The CDR3 DNA follows: TGCGCCAGCAGCTGGCGACAGGGTAACCAAGAGACCCAGTACTTC. Translated, it gives CASSWRQGNQETQYF.

This clonotype qualifies as medium-sized. The V call is TRBV5-1, the J call TRBJ1-3; no clear D gene. The CDR3 is made up of 13 amino acids. V lost 2 bases and J 1 base, leaving 4 bases between the germline ends. Germline values: CDR1 SGHRS, CDR2 YFSETQ. The CDR3 is CASSLQSGNTIYF. The CDR3 DNA is TGCGCCAGCAGCTTACAGTCTGGAAACACCATATATTTT.

A few counts support this clonotype. The gene calls are TRBV20-1 and TRBJ1-2; D gene ambiguous. This CDR3 has 13 amino acids. V lost 3 bases to trimming and J lost 4 bases, with 12 bases between them. The germline CDR1 and CDR2 sequences are DFQATT and SNEGSKA (reference sequence). The CDR3, as DNA: TGCAGTGCTAGGACCCACAGCGGCTATGGCTACACCTTC. It translates to CSARTHSGYGYTF.

The rearrangement links TRBV20-1 to TRBJ2-1, with 8 bases aligning to TRBD1. The CDR3 loop spans 15 amino acids. Germline CDR1 DFQATT, CDR2 SNEGSKA (reference sequence). V was pared by 5 bases and J by 4 bases, with 10 bases of the junction left unmatched. CDR3 loop: CSAFGQGDYYNEQFF. CDR3 sequence (DNA): TGCAGTGCTTTCGGACAGGGAGACTATTACAATGAGCAGTTCTTC.

The chain couples TRBV6-2 or TRBV6-3 to TRBJ1-2; 10 bases line up with TRBD1. From germline, CDR1 is MNHEY and CDR2 SVGEGT. V trimming: 7 bases; J trimming: 4 bases; junction bases outside the gene matches: 9. The CDR3 length is 15 residues. Written as DNA, the CDR3 is TGTGCCAGCACTCGACGGACAGGGGGAATCTATGGCTACACCTTC. Its protein is CASTRRTGGIYGYTF.

This clonotype is a singleton in its sample. This chain links TRBV2 with TRBJ1-2; D remains unclear. This CDR3 comprises 11 residues. Between the trimmed V and J ends, which lost 5 bases and 5 bases, there was a span of 6 bases. Germline CDR1 and CDR2: SNHLY and FYNNEI. In DNA, the CDR3 is TGTGCCAGCAGTCGCGTGTATGGCTACACCTTC. Protein sequence: CASSRVYGYTF.

This clonotype is judged large (0.1 to 1%). The V and J genes are TRBV6-1 and TRBJ1-2; TRBD1 matches 11 bases. V shed 6 bases and J 10 bases; nucleotides not matched to a gene: 10. This CDR3 region has 14 residues. In germline, CDR1 is MNHNS, CDR2 SASEGT. The CDR3 nucleotides read TGTGCCAGCAGCTCTACTGGACAGGGGGCGGACTACACCTTC. Encoded protein: CASSSTGQGADYTF.

V usage is TRBV6-2 or TRBV6-3 and J usage is TRBJ2-7; the match to TRBD2 covers 8 bases. The CDR3 has 15 amino acids. Germline trimming cut 4 bases from V and 4 bases from J; bases unmatched to any gene: 9. CDR1 and CDR2 from the germline V gene are MNHEY and SVGEGT. CDR3 sequence: CASSLPQRGLYEQYF. CDR3 DNA sequence: TGTGCCAGCAGTTTGCCTCAGCGGGGGTTATACGAGCAGTACTTC.

This clonotype is categorized as medium-sized. The chain joins TRBV20-1 to TRBJ1-1; unclear D gene. Trimming took off 2 bases at V and 1 base at J, with 11 bases between the two ends. CDR1 is DFQATT, CDR2 SNEGSKA, per germline (reference sequence). This CDR3 spans 14 amino acids. Here the CDR3 DNA reads TGCAGTGCTAGAATAGGAGCCGCGAACACTGAAGCTTTCTTT. It translates to CSARIGAANTEAFF.

The chain joins TRBV20-1 to TRBJ2-3; the D is unclear. The CDR3 totals 13 residues. The V end lost 3 bases, the J end lost 2 bases, and 9 bases lay between the germline ends. Germline V gene data show CDR1 as DFQATT and CDR2 as SNEGSKA (reference sequence). The CDR3 coding sequence is TGCAGTGCTAGCGGAAGTTACACAGATACGCAGTATTTT. Its protein product is CSASGSYTDTQYF.

V usage is TRBV6-5 and J usage is TRBJ1-6; no firm D call. The CDR3 sequence is 16 residues long. Germline V gene lookup returns CDR1 MNHEY and CDR2 SVGAGI. The ends were cut back, 0 bases at V and 3 bases at J, with 9 bases in the middle. CDR3 protein: CASSYSAAVYNSPLHF. DNA of the CDR3: TGTGCCAGCAGTTACTCTGCCGCCGTCTATAATTCACCCCTCCACTTT.

CDR3 nucleotides: TGTGCCAGCAGCTTGGGGAGCTCCTACAATGAGCAGTTCTTC. Protein: CASSLGSSYNEQFF. The chain joins TRBV7-2 to TRBJ2-1; maybe TRBD2 (5 bases). The CDR3 consists of 14 residues. The germline CDR1 and CDR2 sequences are SGHTA and FQGNSA. Trimming took off 3 bases at V and 0 bases at J, with 6 bases between the two ends.

The chain has TRBV7-2 and TRBJ1-1, with D maybe TRBD1 (5 bases). V was clipped by 2 bases and J by 3 bases, with 10 bases between them. The CDR3 is 14 residues long. Germline V gives CDR1 SGHTA, CDR2 FQGNSA. CDR3 nucleotide sequence: TGTGCCAGCAGCTTACTTGGGGGGGACACTGAAGCTTTCTTT. It translates to CASSLLGGDTEAFF.

This chain uses TRBV7-2 with TRBJ2-7; tentatively, D is TRBD2 (6 bases). From germline, CDR1 is SGHTA and CDR2 FQGNSA. V lost 10 bases and J 2 bases, leaving 21 bases between the germline ends. CDR3 length equals 15 residues. The CDR3 here is CATQIEGGAAYEQYF. CDR3 coding DNA: TGTGCCACCCAGATCGAGGGCGGGGCCGCCTACGAGCAGTACTTC.

By sample share, this clonotype is large. The chain is built from TRBV5-1 and TRBJ1-1; D perhaps matches TRBD1 (6 bases). Germline V gene data show CDR1 as SGHRS and CDR2 as YFSETQ. Between the trimmed V and J ends, which lost 0 bases and 0 bases, there was a span of 12 bases. CDR3 length: 16 amino acids. The DNA for the CDR3 is TGCGCCAGCAGCTTGGTCCCGGGGGACATGAACACTGAAGCTTTCTTT. Amino acid sequence: CASSLVPGDMNTEAFF.

The chain recombines TRBV20-1 with TRBJ1-2; no reliable D call. Germline loops: CDR1 DFQATT, CDR2 SNEGSKA (reference sequence). V lost 6 bases and J 8 bases, leaving 13 bases between the germline ends. The CDR3 has 11 residues. The CDR3 sequence is CSASGSRGYTF. The DNA of the CDR3 is TGCAGTGCGTCGGGTTCCAGAGGCTACACCTTC.